This entry is about one TCR beta chain. Preparing the TCRbeta library involved the use of unique molecular identifiers. Each CDR3 protein gets one entry after TCRdb re-called the PCR reads with MiXCR. This table holds almost 250,000 distinct CDR3 sequences, roughly 23% found once. The data belong to a study of T-cell reconstitution after alpha-beta-depleted transplantation in children. Looked up from germline, CDR1 is DFQATT and CDR2 is SNEGSKA (reference sequence). Trimming stripped 7 bases from V and 4 bases from J, with 8 bases between. The CDR3 sequence is 11 residues long. J is TRBJ2-1 and V is TRBV20-1; no reliable D call. The TCR was taken from a girl aged 2 to 9 with Fanconi anemia, due to receive a stem cell transplant. Sequenced material: PBMCs, taken before TCRalphabeta/CD19-depleted stem cell transplant. CDR3 residues: CSERRYNEQFF. The DNA of the CDR3 is TGCAGTGAACGCAGATACAATGAGCAGTTCTTC.